What follows are 21 T cell receptor beta chains derived from one specimen sequenced in a study of neurological immune-mediated disorders. This sample's time point: longitudinal time-point 1 (baseline). TCRdb called the 5' RACE reads again in MiXCR, with one record for every CDR3 protein. The sample contains 35,000 or so distinct CDR3 sequences, around 3.1% of which appear only once. The specimen was PBMCs. The receptors were sampled from an older woman with multiple sclerosis.

This clonotype was seen ten or more times. The chain is built from TRBV10-3 and TRBJ1-1, with D uncertain. V lost 7 bases to trimming and J lost 5 bases, with 17 bases between them. The CDR3 runs 14 residues. CDR1 is ENHRY and CDR2 is SYGVKD in the germline V gene. The CDR3 nucleotides read TGTGCCATCACCCCCGAGAGCCGGGGAACTGAAGCTTTCTTT. Its protein product is CAITPESRGTEAFF.

This clonotype was counted at least ten times. This chain joins TRBV5-1 and TRBJ2-7, with 7 positions matching TRBD1. The CDR3 extends over 17 amino acids. The germline CDR1 and CDR2 sequences are SGHRS and YFSETQ. Trimming removed 1 base from V and 2 bases from J; junction bases left unmatched: 12. CDR3 nucleotide sequence: TGCGCCAGCAGCTTGCGAAACCACCGGGACAGCGCCTACGAGCAGTACTTC. Its translation: CASSLRNHRDSAYEQYF.

This clonotype has a count of ten or more. This chain links TRBV5-1 with TRBJ2-7; D is undetermined. The ends were cut back, 4 bases at V and 0 bases at J, with 8 bases in the middle. The CDR3 has 13 residues. Per the germline V gene, CDR1 is SGHRS and CDR2 is YFSETQ. The CDR3 here is CASSPRPSYEQYF. CDR3 DNA sequence: TGCGCCAGCAGCCCAAGGCCCTCCTACGAGCAGTACTTC. The variable domain in full, with the rest retrieved from reference TRBV5-1 and TRBJ2-7, is KAGVTQTPRYLIKTRGQQVTLSCSPISGHRSVSWYQQTPGQGLQFLFEYFSETQRNKGNFPGRFSGRQFSNSRSEMNVSTLELGDSALYLCASSPRPSYEQYFGPGTRLTVT.

In this sample, this clonotype turned up many times. J is TRBJ1-2 and V is TRBV5-1; D might be TRBD1 (6 bases). Trimming took 4 bases from V and 8 from J, leaving 15 bases between them. Germline V gene data show CDR1 as SGHRS and CDR2 as YFSETQ. This CDR3 contains 13 residues. CDR3 sequence reads: CASSPAGGLGYTF. CDR3 nucleotides: TGCGCCAGCAGCCCCGCGGGGGGGCTCGGCTACACCTTC.

In its sample, this clonotype was seen many times. A read error may produce the germline difference seen at one junction end. The CDR3 here is CASSQGGGAWF. CDR3 nucleotide sequence: TGTGCCAGCAGCCAAGGCGGGGGGGCCTGGTTC. This rearrangement joins TRBV3-1 to TRBJ2-7; the match to TRBD2 covers 9 bases. Per the germline V gene, CDR1 is LGHDT and CDR2 is YNNKEL (reference sequence). The CDR3 is 11 residues long.

This clonotype was counted at least ten times. This chain links TRBV5-1 with TRBJ1-5; D is perhaps TRBD1 (6 bases). The CDR3 contains 16 residues. With 0 bases removed from V and 2 bases from J, the gap between germline ends came to 12 bases. The germline V gene has CDR1 SGHRS and CDR2 YFSETQ. This CDR3 is CASSLEGGGGNQPQHF. The CDR3 bases are TGCGCCAGCAGCTTGGAGGGGGGCGGTGGCAATCAGCCCCAGCATTTT.

This clonotype was detected ten times or more. The V gene is TRBV18, the J gene TRBJ1-2; D is possibly TRBD1 (6 bases). From germline, CDR1 is KGHSH and CDR2 LQKENI. Trimming stripped 4 bases from V and 6 bases from J, with 12 bases between. This CDR3 contains 13 residues. CDR3 sequence: CASSLTGWDGYTF. The CDR3 DNA reads TGTGCCAGCTCACTGACAGGCTGGGATGGCTACACCTTC.

The chain has TRBV11-2 and TRBJ1-3; D gene uncertain. Between the trimmed V and J ends, which lost 2 bases and 3 bases, there was a span of 8 bases. This CDR3 comprises 14 residues. Germline V gene lookup returns CDR1 SGHAT and CDR2 FQNNGV. The CDR3 sequence: CASSLLGNGNTIYF. The CDR3 DNA follows: TGTGCCAGCAGCTTATTGGGGAATGGAAACACCATATATTTT. Full variable domain (rest looked up from reference TRBV11-2 and TRBJ1-3): EAGVAQSPRYKIIEKRQSVAFWCNPISGHATLYWYQQILGQGPKLLIQFQNNGVVDDSQLPKDRFSAERLKGVDSTLKIQPAKLEDSAVYLCASSLLGNGNTIYFGEGSWLTVV.

This clonotype was observed many times. V usage is TRBV5-6 and J usage is TRBJ2-2; TRBD1 agrees at 8 bases. This CDR3 has 17 residues. Germline V gene data show CDR1 as SGHDT and CDR2 as YYEEEE. Trimming cost V 0 bases and J 6 bases; bases outside gene matches: 10. Here the CDR3 DNA reads TGTGCCAGCAGCTTGGAGTATAAGACAGGGGCCCCCGGGGAGCTGTTTTTT. Its translation is CASSLEYKTGAPGELFF. Using reference TRBV5-6 and TRBJ2-2 for the parts outside the CDR3, the full variable domain is DAGVTQSPTHLIKTRGQQVTLRCSPKSGHDTVSWYQQALGQGPQFIFQYYEEEERQRGNFPDRFSGHQFPNYSSELNVNALLLGDSALYLCASSLEYKTGAPGELFFGEGSRLTVL.

This clonotype came up many times. CDR3 sequence (DNA): TGCAGTGCTATTCTACTAGCGCTAGGCAATGAGCAGTTCTTC. The encoded protein is CSAILLALGNEQFF. The genes are TRBV20-1 and TRBJ2-1, with TRBD2 matching 7 bases. CDR1 DFQATT and CDR2 SNEGSKA come from the germline V gene (reference sequence). The CDR3 extends over 14 amino acids. J lost 6 bases, V lost 4 bases, and 9 bases had no gene match.

This clonotype was seen at least ten times. The rearrangement links TRBV7-2 to TRBJ1-2, with D tentatively TRBD1 (5 bases). V shed 5 bases and J shed 9 bases, with 19 bases lying between them. This CDR3 has 14 amino acids. Germline assignment: CDR1 SGHTA and CDR2 FQGNSA. In DNA, the CDR3 is TGTGCCAGCAGCCGGGATTCGGGGGGAACAAGCTACACCTTC. Translated, it gives CASSRDSGGTSYTF.

This clonotype came up many times. J is TRBJ1-2 and V is TRBV5-6; D is uncertain. The CDR3 extends over 13 amino acids. Trimming took off 0 bases at V and 8 bases at J, with 11 bases between the two ends. The germline CDR1 and CDR2 sequences are SGHDT and YYEEEE. Here the CDR3 reads CASSLGEGGGYTF. The CDR3 DNA is TGTGCCAGCAGCTTGGGAGAGGGCGGAGGCTACACCTTC.

The table lists this clonotype with many counts. The chain is built from TRBV5-1 and TRBJ2-1; D is ambiguous. CDR1 and CDR2 from the germline V gene are SGHRS and YFSETQ. The CDR3 extends over 15 amino acids. V lost 0 bases and J lost 8, with 15 bases in between. CDR3 sequence reads: CASSLVFRPSDEQFF. The CDR3 DNA is TGCGCCAGCAGCTTGGTTTTCAGGCCCAGCGATGAGCAGTTCTTC.

This clonotype was seen at least ten times. The gene calls are TRBV15 and TRBJ2-1; 11 bases are shared with TRBD2. The junction had 3 bases not matched to a gene; V was cut back by 0 bases and J by 2 bases. CDR3 size: 17 residues. Germline-derived CDR1 and CDR2 are LNHNV and YYDKDF (reference sequence). The CDR3 DNA reads TGTGCCACCAGCAGAGAAGGTAGCGGGGGGGCCTACAATGAGCAGTTCTTC. It encodes CATSREGSGGAYNEQFF.

This clonotype was observed at least ten times. The V call is TRBV20-1, the J call TRBJ2-5, with 8 bases identical to TRBD2. Unmatched junction bases numbered 8, after V lost 6 bases and J lost 2 bases. The CDR3 totals 14 residues. The germline gives CDR1 DFQATT, CDR2 SNEGSKA (reference sequence). The CDR3 bases are TGCAGTGCCATTAGCGGGGCGTTACAAGAGACCCAGTACTTC. This sequence encodes CSAISGALQETQYF.

This clonotype was counted at least ten times. The chain combines TRBV6-4 with TRBJ1-2, with D perhaps TRBD1 (5 bases). The CDR3 sequence is 15 residues long. CDR1 and CDR2 (germline): MRHNA, SNTAGT. Trimming removed 2 bases at V and 5 bases at J, with 15 bases between. The CDR3 loop is CASSDLGEGGYGYTF. DNA of the CDR3: TGTGCCAGCAGTGACCTGGGGGAAGGAGGTTATGGCTACACCTTC.

This clonotype has a count of ten or more. The chain joins TRBV12-3 or TRBV12-4 to TRBJ2-1, with 9 nucleotides matching TRBD2. J was trimmed by 7 bases and V by 3 bases; bases with no gene match: 4. The CDR3 extends over 14 amino acids. CDR3 nucleotide sequence: TGTGCCAGCAGTTTCGCGGGGGGGCCTAATGAGCAGTTCTTC. Translation gives CASSFAGGPNEQFF.

In this sample, this clonotype turned up many times. Germline and junction disagree at one end, which may indicate a read error. This CDR3 reads CASSQGQVFQGTQYF. CDR3 DNA sequence: TGTGCCAGCAGCCAGGGACAGGTCTTTCAAGGGACCCAGTACTTC. This chain connects TRBV5-5 to TRBJ2-5; 8 positions agree with TRBD1. Germline V gives CDR1 SGHKS, CDR2 YYEKEE (reference sequence). This CDR3 has 15 amino acids.

This clonotype was detected ten times or more. V is TRBV11-2 and J is TRBJ2-3; 9 bases align to TRBD2. Per germline, CDR1 SGHAT and CDR2 FQNNGV. The junction had 2 bases not matched to a gene; V was cut back by 4 bases and J by 0 bases. The CDR3 is 15 amino acids. The CDR3 spells CASSSLAGSTDTQYF. The CDR3 nucleotides are TGTGCCAGCAGCTCACTAGCGGGTAGCACAGATACGCAGTATTTT.

This clonotype has at least ten counts. V and J are TRBV7-8 and TRBJ1-1; unclear D gene. Trimming left V 6 bases short and J 1 base short, with 9 bases between. The CDR3 spans 13 residues. CDR1 is SGHVS, CDR2 FQNEAQ, per germline. CDR3 bases: TGTGCCAGCAGACTACGCCCGAACACTGAAGCTTTCTTT. Encoded protein: CASRLRPNTEAFF.

This clonotype appeared many times. The genes are TRBV5-5 and TRBJ2-6, with 9 bases matching TRBD1. CDR1 and CDR2 (germline): SGHKS, YYEKEE (reference sequence). The CDR3 totals 17 residues. Trimming took 1 base from V and 3 from J; bases not matched to a gene: 5. The CDR3 is CASSLTGGMRGANVLTF. CDR3 coding DNA: TGTGCCAGCAGCTTGACAGGGGGCATGCGTGGGGCCAACGTCCTGACTTTC.